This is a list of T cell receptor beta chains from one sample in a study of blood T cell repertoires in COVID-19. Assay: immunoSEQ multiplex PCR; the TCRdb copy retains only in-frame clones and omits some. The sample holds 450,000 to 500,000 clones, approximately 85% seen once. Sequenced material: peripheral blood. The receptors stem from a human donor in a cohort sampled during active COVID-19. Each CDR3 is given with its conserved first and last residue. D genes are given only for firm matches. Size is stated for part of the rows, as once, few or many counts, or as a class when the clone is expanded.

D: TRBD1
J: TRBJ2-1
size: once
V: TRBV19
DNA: TGTGCCAGTAAAGGGGGACAGGGTTACTACAATGAGCAGTTCTTC
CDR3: CASKGGQGYYNEQFF

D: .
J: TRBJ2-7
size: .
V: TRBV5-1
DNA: TGCGCCAGCAGCGCGTATCAGGTATCCTACGAGCAGTACTTC
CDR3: CASSAYQVSYEQYF

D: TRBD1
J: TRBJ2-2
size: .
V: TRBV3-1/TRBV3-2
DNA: TGTGCCAGCAGTCGGACAGGGGCCTTATCGACCGGGGAGCTGTTTTTT
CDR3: CASSRTGALSTGELFF

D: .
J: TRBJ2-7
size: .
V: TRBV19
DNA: TGTGCCAGTAGAGGCAAACTGACTCAGACCTACGAGCAGTACTTC
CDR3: CASRGKLTQTYEQYF

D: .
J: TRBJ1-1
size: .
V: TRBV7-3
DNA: TGTGCCAGCAGCTCCCAAGCTGTCACTGAAGCTTTCTTT
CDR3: CASSSQAVTEAFF

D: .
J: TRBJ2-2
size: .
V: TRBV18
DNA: TGTGCCAGCTCACCACCGAGGGTGGTTTACACCGGGGAGCTGTTTTTT
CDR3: CASSPPRVVYTGELFF

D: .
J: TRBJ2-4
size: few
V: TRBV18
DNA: TGTGCCAGCTCACCAGCCTTCGGGGAGAACATTCAGTACTTC
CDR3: CASSPAFGENIQYF

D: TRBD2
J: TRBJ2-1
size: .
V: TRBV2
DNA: TGTGCCAGCCCCGGGAGGGGTAACAATGAGCAGTTCTTC
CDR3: CASPGRGNNEQFF

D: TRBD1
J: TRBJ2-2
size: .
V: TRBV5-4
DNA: TGTGCCAGCAGCTTGGCGAGGCCAGGGGGCACCGGGGAGCTGTTTTTT
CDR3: CASSLARPGGTGELFF

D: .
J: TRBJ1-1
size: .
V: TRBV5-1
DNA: TGCGCCAGCAACCGGGGCACTGAAGCTTTCTTT
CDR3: CASNRGTEAFF

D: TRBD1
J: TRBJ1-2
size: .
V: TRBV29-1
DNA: TGCAGCGTTGGTAACCCCACGACAGGGTCCAACTATGGCTACACCTTC
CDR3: CSVGNPTTGSNYGYTF

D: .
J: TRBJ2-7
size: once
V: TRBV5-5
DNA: TGTGCCAGCAGCTTCAATCGACTTGGCTCCTACGAGCAGTACTTC
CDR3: CASSFNRLGSYEQYF

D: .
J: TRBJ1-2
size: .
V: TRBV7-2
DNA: TGTGCCAGCAGCTATACAGTGGCGTATGGCTACACCTTC
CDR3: CASSYTVAYGYTF

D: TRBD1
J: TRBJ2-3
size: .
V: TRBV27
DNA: TGTGCCAGCAGTTCGTACAGGGGGGCCACAGATACGCAGTATTTT
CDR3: CASSSYRGATDTQYF

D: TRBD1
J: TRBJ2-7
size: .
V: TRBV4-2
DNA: TGTGCCAGCAGCCAAGAAGAGACAGGGGGCATCTACGAGCAGTACTTC
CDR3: CASSQEETGGIYEQYF

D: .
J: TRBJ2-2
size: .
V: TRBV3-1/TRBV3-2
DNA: TGTGCCAGCAGCCTCCCGGGGGAGCTGTTTTTT
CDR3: CASSLPGELFF

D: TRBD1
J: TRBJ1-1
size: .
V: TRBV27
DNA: TGTGCCAGCAGGGACAGGGAGGCGGCTTTCTTT
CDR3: CASRDREAAFF

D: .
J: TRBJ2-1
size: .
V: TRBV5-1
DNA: TGCGCCAGCAGCTTGCCCGTAGGGGGAGGGGTATACAATGAGCAGTTCTTC
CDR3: CASSLPVGGGVYNEQFF

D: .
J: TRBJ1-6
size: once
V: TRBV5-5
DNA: TGTGCCAGCAGCTTGGACGGGAGCTCCTATAATTCACCCCTCCACTTT
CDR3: CASSLDGSSYNSPLHF

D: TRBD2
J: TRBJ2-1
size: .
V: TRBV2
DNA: TGTGCCAGCAGGCCACTAGCGGGAGTGGGGAATGAGCAGTTCTTC
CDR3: CASRPLAGVGNEQFF

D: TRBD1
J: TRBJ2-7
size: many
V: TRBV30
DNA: TGTGCCTGGAGCGCGGACAGGGGGCTTGGCGAGCAGTACTTC
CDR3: CAWSADRGLGEQYF

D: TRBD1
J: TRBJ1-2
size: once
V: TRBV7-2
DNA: TGTGCCAGCAGCTTAGCTGGGACAGGGCTTATCTATGGCTACACCTTC
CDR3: CASSLAGTGLIYGYTF

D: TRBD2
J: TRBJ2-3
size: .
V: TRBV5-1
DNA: TGCGCCAGCAGCTTGGGCTCTAGCGGGAGGAGGGGTGTAACAGATACGCAGTATTTT
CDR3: CASSLGSSGRRGVTDTQYF

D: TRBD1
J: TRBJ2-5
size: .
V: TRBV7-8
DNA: TGTGCCAGCAGCCCACACGAAAGACAGGGGGCAAGGGAGACCCAGTACTTC
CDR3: CASSPHERQGARETQYF

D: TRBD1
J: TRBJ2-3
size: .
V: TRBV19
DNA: TGTGCCAGTAGTGGGGACAGGCGAGAGGGAGATACGCAGTATTTT
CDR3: CASSGDRREGDTQYF

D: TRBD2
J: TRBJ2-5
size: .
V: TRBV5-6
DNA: TGTGCCAGCAGCAGGGTAGCGGGGCAGGGTGGGGACTTC
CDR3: CASSRVAGQGGDF

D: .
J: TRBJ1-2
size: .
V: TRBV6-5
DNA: TGTGCCAGCAGTTACTCCAGGGGAACCTATGGCTACACCTTC
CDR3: CASSYSRGTYGYTF

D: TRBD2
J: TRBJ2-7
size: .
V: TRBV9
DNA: TGTGCCAGCAGCGCCACTAGCGGGAGGTACGAGCAGTACTTC
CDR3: CASSATSGRYEQYF

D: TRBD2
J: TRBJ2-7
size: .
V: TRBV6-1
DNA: TGTGCCAGCAGTGAAGCGCCAGGCAGGACTAGCGGGAGGGCCAACGAGCAGTACTTC
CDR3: CASSEAPGRTSGRANEQYF

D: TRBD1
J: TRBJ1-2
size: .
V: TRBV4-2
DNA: TGTGCCAGCAGCCTAGGGGGCCTTTATGGCTACACCTTC
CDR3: CASSLGGLYGYTF

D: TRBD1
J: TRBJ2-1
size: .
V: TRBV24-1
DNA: TGTGCCACCAGTGACACACAGGGGGCGGGTTACAATGAGCAGTTCTTC
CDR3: CATSDTQGAGYNEQFF

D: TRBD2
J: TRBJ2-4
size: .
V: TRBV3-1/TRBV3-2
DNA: TGTGCCAGCAGCCAAGGTCGAACTAGCGGGAGGCTCCAAGACCTAGCCAAAAACATTCAGTACTTC
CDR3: CASSQGRTSGRLQDLAKNIQYF